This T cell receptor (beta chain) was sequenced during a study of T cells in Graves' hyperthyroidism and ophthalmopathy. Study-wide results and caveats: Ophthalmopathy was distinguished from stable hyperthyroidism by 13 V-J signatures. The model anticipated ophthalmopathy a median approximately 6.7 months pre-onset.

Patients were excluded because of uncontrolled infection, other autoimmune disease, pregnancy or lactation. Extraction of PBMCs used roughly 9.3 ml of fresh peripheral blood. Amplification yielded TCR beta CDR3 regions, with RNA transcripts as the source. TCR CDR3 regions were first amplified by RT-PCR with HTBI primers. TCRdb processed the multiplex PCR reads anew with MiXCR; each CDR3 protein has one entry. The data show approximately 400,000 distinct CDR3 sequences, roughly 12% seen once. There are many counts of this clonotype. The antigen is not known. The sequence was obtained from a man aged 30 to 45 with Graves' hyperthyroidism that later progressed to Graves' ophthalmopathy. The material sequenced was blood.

The CDR3 loop is CASSLWGQGAYEQYF. In nucleotides, the CDR3 is TGTGCCAGCAGTTTATGGGGACAGGGGGCCTACGAGCAGTACTTC. The chain couples TRBV28 to TRBJ2-7, with 11 bases identical to TRBD1. CDR1 and CDR2 from the germline V gene are MDHEN and SYDVKM. J gave up 2 bases and V 0 bases, and 0 bases lay outside the gene matches. CDR3 length: 15 amino acids.